Given below is one T cell receptor (beta chain) in context. Its specificity is unknown. The record originates from a study of CD4+ T cells in melanoma. This CDR3 comprises 15 residues. Per the germline V gene, CDR1 is SEHNR and CDR2 is FQNEAQ (reference sequence). V shed 3 bases, J shed 5 bases, and the junction held 2 bases outside the gene matches. Overall study results and limits: Reportedly, melanoma neoantigen-specific CD4+ T cells showed varied differentiation states. A reported correlation linked neoantigen-specific CD4+ T cells to CD8+, macrophage and B cell function.

Sequencing used immunoSEQ multiplex PCR; TCRdb keeps in-frame clones, though not all of them. The table has fewer than 150,000 clones, around 90% seen once; the top ten hold approximately 1.5%. V usage is TRBV7-9 and J usage is TRBJ2-2; 11 bases agree with TRBD1. The receptor was isolated from a human donor with melanoma. The CDR3 protein is CASSFRDRGTGELFF. In nucleotides, the CDR3 is TGTGCCAGCAGCTTCCGGGACAGGGGGACCGGGGAGCTGTTTTTT.